This T cell receptor (beta chain) was observed in a study of CD8 T cells in ankylosing spondylitis (dated by TCRdb to 2016 to 2017). A note on the overall study: The study set out to find disease-linked TCR variants by profiling T cell receptor beta repertoires in ankylosing spondylitis patients and healthy donors. The whole study cohort included 108 healthy donors and over 20 ankylosing spondylitis patients. Peripheral blood was sampled, and synovial fluid was additionally collected from ankylosing spondylitis patients. Here is what the overall study found, with its caveats: Blood from ankylosing spondylitis patients appeared to be characterized by a TCR beta motif made up of several highly homologous amino acid variants. The disease-linked clones were reported as significantly enriched in matched synovial fluid samples from ankylosing spondylitis patients. Some TCR beta motif variants had previously been reported in synovial fluid and blood of reactive arthritis patients, which suggested common disease-initiation mechanisms. The disease-linked clones had a CD8+ phenotype and were found at relatively low frequencies in peripheral blood.

This clonotype was detected a few times. There is no known antigen for this receptor. One base away there is no much larger clone; base qualities are not given. Synovial fluid samples and blood samples obtained from the same ankylosing spondylitis patients were matched. Measured from the cysteine to the phenylalanine, the CDR3 is 11 residues long. The read is trimmed to its CDR3 DNA, 33 bases read in frame from base 1. CDR1 and CDR2, per the germline V gene, are SNHLY and FYNNEI. V sheds 0 bases and J sheds 11 bases, leaving 7 bases between their ends. The run used an Illumina HiSeq 2500. Quantitative 5'-RACE with molecular barcodes was used to prepare TCR beta libraries. On the authors' methods: To identify disease-linked TCR variants, a new computational method was used, one built on a probabilistic model of VDJ rearrangement. TCRdb passed the public sequencing reads through fastp at Q25 and MiXCR, retaining productive beta sequences. Identical CDR3 proteins give one entry, which carries the most common genes and DNA. Here the V and J calls rest on TCRdb's processing, not on the authors' analysis. In this sample the table shows about 140,000 distinct CDR3 sequences, roughly 8.8% of which occur a single time. The biggest ten clones account for 6% to 8% of the sample.

The origin of this receptor is a male donor with ankylosing spondylitis. The rearrangement joined TRBV2 to TRBJ1-1; the D segment cannot be called with confidence. The material sequenced was synovial fluid, either unsorted or a sorted T cell fraction (not recorded which). The CDR3 region has the sequence CASSEAGLAFF. The nucleotides are TGTGCCAGCAGTGAAGCGGGGTTGGCTTTCTTT.